This T cell receptor beta chain came from a study of blood T cell repertoires in COVID-19. Trimming stripped 0 bases from V and 6 bases from J, with 10 bases between. Per the germline V gene, CDR1 is SGDLS and CDR2 is YYNGEE. The CDR3 is 14 amino acids. Authors' processing steps: Cell counts per sample came from amplifying reference gene primers. The data were produced by immunoSEQ multiplex PCR, yet TCRdb's version contains in-frame clones alone and is incomplete. That table is the source of V, J and clone size, and D and trimming were worked out from the DNA. The sample lists tens of thousands of clones, approximately 77% occurring once.

V and J are TRBV9 and TRBJ1-5; D may be TRBD1 (6 bases). The clonotype was recovered from a man aged 65 to 79 with COVID-19, enrolled during active disease. The specimen sequenced was peripheral blood. The CDR3 coding sequence is TGTGCCAGCAGCGTAGAACAGGGTGGTCAGCCCCAGCATTTT. Its translation is CASSVEQGGQPQHF.